This TCR beta chain was sequenced in a study of blood T cell repertoires in COVID-19. Source study methods: Counts of nucleated cells, estimated from reference gene primer amplification, were obtained. Some clones are missing from TCRdb's copy, which holds only in-frame ones; the method was immunoSEQ multiplex PCR. V and J calls plus clone size are reproduced from that table; the DNA served to infer D and trimming. The sample has nearly 200,000 clones; 70% to 90% are singletons. V trimming: 6 bases; J trimming: 4 bases; junction bases outside the gene matches: 8. Germline V gene data show CDR1 as SQVTM and CDR2 as ANQGSEA. This CDR3 is 13 amino acids long.

This receptor was identified in a man aged 55 to 70 with COVID-19, enrolled during active disease. J is TRBJ2-7 and V is TRBV29-1; 8 bases map to TRBD1. Sequencing input: peripheral blood. The CDR3 here is CSVRGQGVYEQYF. The CDR3 DNA is TGCAGCGTCCGAGGACAGGGAGTATACGAGCAGTACTTC.